Listed below are T cell receptor beta chains from one sample, sequenced in a study of cytomegalovirus exposure and HLA in healthy donors. Sequencing was performed with immunoSEQ multiplex PCR; in TCRdb, only in-frame clones are kept and a portion is missing. Of approximately 170,000 clones listed, about 75% were seen once; the top ten hold roughly 5%. Sequenced sample: PBMCs. The receptor source for this set is a male donor in good health and CMV-seronegative. Each CDR3 is given with its conserved first and last residue. Fields, in order: clone size, V gene, J gene, D gene, CDR3 DNA, CDR3 protein. A D gene is named only where the DNA matches it firmly. Part of the rows lack a size; the others show once, few, many or a class for expanded clones.

>-|TRBV6-6|TRBJ1-2|-
TGTGCCAGCAGTTACAACGGGAACTATGGCTACACCTTC
CASSYNGNYGYTF
>-|TRBV19|TRBJ1-1|-
TGTGCCAGTAGTATCACAGCATCGCCTATGAACACTGAAGCTTTCTTT
CASSITASPMNTEAFF
>once|TRBV28|TRBJ1-5|-
TGTGCCAGCAGTTTATATAACAGGGGCAATCAGCCCCAGCATTTT
CASSLYNRGNQPQHF
>-|TRBV28|TRBJ1-2|-
TGTGCCAGCGAGAAGTGGAGGGCGGGACTCTATGGCTACACCTTC
CASEKWRAGLYGYTF
>-|TRBV28|TRBJ1-2|TRBD1
TGTGCCAGCAGAGGACAGGGGCGAAACTATGGCTACACCTTC
CASRGQGRNYGYTF
>-|TRBV7-2|TRBJ2-1|-
TGTGCCAGCAGCGATGAGGGGGTTACCCCCTGGAATGAGCAGTTCTTC
CASSDEGVTPWNEQFF
>-|TRBV7-2|TRBJ1-1|-
TGTGCCAGCAGCTTAGGCAGGGAAATATCTGAAGCTTTCTTT
CASSLGREISEAFF
>-|TRBV27|TRBJ2-1|TRBD2
TGTGCCAGCAGTGTAAGACTAGCGGGAGCCTACAATGAGCAGTTCTTC
CASSVRLAGAYNEQFF
>-|TRBV19|TRBJ2-3|TRBD2
TGTGCCAGTAGGGGGATAGCGGGGCGCACAGATACGCAGTATTTT
CASRGIAGRTDTQYF
>-|TRBV11-2|TRBJ1-2|-
TGTGCCAGCAGCTTAGTTGGGGGGGGCGAAGGCTACACCTTC
CASSLVGGGEGYTF
>once|TRBV5-6|TRBJ1-2|-
TGTGCCAGCAGCTTGGTAACCTTACGGGGCTATGGCTACACCTTC
CASSLVTLRGYGYTF
>-|TRBV19|TRBJ2-7|-
TGTGCCAGTAGTCGTGAAGGAGTGTCCTACGAGCAGTACTTC
CASSREGVSYEQYF
>-|TRBV4-1|TRBJ1-2|-
TGCGCCAGCAGCCATGATCAGGGGTATGGCTACACCTTC
CASSHDQGYGYTF
>few|TRBV9|TRBJ2-2|-
TGTGCCAGCAGCCCCACCCCGGGGGGGGAGCTGTTTTTT
CASSPTPGGELFF
>-|TRBV18|TRBJ1-4|-
TGTGCCAGCTCAGAGACAGTTGATGAAAAACTGTTTTTT
CASSETVDEKLFF
>-|TRBV5-8|TRBJ1-5|-
TGTGCCAGCAGCCCTCCTCCCAGACAGGCTTATCAGCCCCAGCATTTT
CASSPPPRQAYQPQHF
>-|TRBV30|TRBJ1-4|TRBD1
TGTGCCTGGGAGCCGGGACAGGGGGTTCCTAATGAAAAACTGTTTTTT
CAWEPGQGVPNEKLFF
>-|TRBV2|TRBJ2-3|-
TGTGCCAGCAGTCCCGGGACAGATACGCAGTATTTT
CASSPGTDTQYF
>-|TRBV30|TRBJ1-4|-
TGTGCCTGGAGTGCGGTGGGGAGGGGTGAAAAACTGTTTTTT
CAWSAVGRGEKLFF
>few|TRBV19|TRBJ1-2|TRBD1
TGTGCCAGTAGTCCACCCTCCGACAGGGTGGCAAACGGCTACACCTTC
CASSPPSDRVANGYTF
>-|TRBV19|TRBJ1-6|TRBD1
TGTGCCAGTAGTAGCCAGGGGGATAATTCACCCCTCCACTTT
CASSSQGDNSPLHF
>-|TRBV7-6|TRBJ1-5|-
TGTGCCAGCAGCTTAGAGGGAGGCTATAGCAATCAGCCCCAGCATTTT
CASSLEGGYSNQPQHF
>-|TRBV15|TRBJ1-3|-
TGTGCCACCAGCAGACGAGGGTCTGGAAACACCATATATTTT
CATSRRGSGNTIYF
>-|TRBV7-6|TRBJ1-1|TRBD1
TGTGCCAGCAGTTACGACAGGGATGAGGGGAACACTGAAGCTTTCTTT
CASSYDRDEGNTEAFF
>-|TRBV7-9|TRBJ2-7|-
TGTTCCAGCAGCGAAGCAGGGTACGAGCAGTACTTC
CSSSEAGYEQYF
>once|TRBV19|TRBJ2-1|-
TGTGCCAGTAGTACCTGGGGCTACGCCTACAATGAGCAGTTCTTC
CASSTWGYAYNEQFF
>few|TRBV5-4|TRBJ2-6|TRBD2
TGTGCCAGCAGTTACCCCGGGACTATCCCCTCTGGGGCCAACGTCCTGACTTTC
CASSYPGTIPSGANVLTF
>-|TRBV4-2|TRBJ2-7|TRBD1
TGTGCCAGCAGCGGGACAGGGTTAACCTCCGAGCAGTACTTC
CASSGTGLTSEQYF
>once|TRBV15|TRBJ1-1|-
TGTGCCACCAGCAGAGATGTGGCAGGAGAAGCTTTCTTT
CATSRDVAGEAFF
>few|TRBV28|TRBJ1-1|-
TGTGCCAGCAGGAGCGGGGGGCGTGAAGCTTTCTTT
CASRSGGREAFF
>-|TRBV6-6|TRBJ1-2|-
TGTGCCAGCAACCCGACAGTGACAAATAACTATGGCTACACCTTC
CASNPTVTNNYGYTF
>-|TRBV28|TRBJ2-4|TRBD1
TGTGCCAGCAGTCCGGGACAGGGTTCAAACATTCAGTACTTC
CASSPGQGSNIQYF
>-|TRBV6-1|TRBJ2-7|-
TGTGCCAGCCGGGACTCCTTCCACGAGCAGTACTTC
CASRDSFHEQYF
>-|TRBV27|TRBJ2-6|TRBD2
TGTGCCAGCAGGGGCCTAGCGGGACCCTCTGGGGCCAACGTCCTGACTTTC
CASRGLAGPSGANVLTF
>few|TRBV4-1|TRBJ2-1|TRBD2
TGCGCCAGCAGCCCACCAATAGCGGGCCCATGGTTCTTC
CASSPPIAGPWFF
>-|TRBV7-2|TRBJ2-7|TRBD1
TGTGCCAGCAGTTTCAAACAGGGGGACGAGCAGTACTTC
CASSFKQGDEQYF
>-|TRBV19|TRBJ2-1|-
TGTGCCAGTAGTTACGCTAGTACTACCTACAATGAGCAGTTCTTC
CASSYASTTYNEQFF
>-|TRBV18|TRBJ2-7|-
TGTGCCAGCTCACCAGCGGACTACTCCTACGAGCAGTACTTC
CASSPADYSYEQYF
>few|TRBV7-2|TRBJ2-7|TRBD2
TGTGCCAGCAGCTCCGGGACTAGCGACGAGCAGTACTTC
CASSSGTSDEQYF
>few|TRBV25-1|TRBJ1-1|TRBD1
TGTGCCAGCACTACACAGGGGCGCACTGAAGCTTTCTTT
CASTTQGRTEAFF
>-|TRBV18|TRBJ1-1|TRBD1
TGTGCCAGCTCAACAACCGGGACAGGGCAGGCTGAAGCTTTCTTT
CASSTTGTGQAEAFF
>-|TRBV10-3|TRBJ2-5|TRBD2
TGTGCCATCAGTGAAAGGGGACTAGCGGGGGGGATCGGGACCCAGTACTTC
CAISERGLAGGIGTQYF
>-|TRBV2|TRBJ1-3|-
TGTGCCAGCACATCCTCTGGAAACACCATATATTTT
CASTSSGNTIYF
>once|TRBV19|TRBJ2-6|TRBD1
TGTGCCAGTAGTAGACAGGGGGCTGGAGGGGCCAACGTCCTGACTTTC
CASSRQGAGGANVLTF
>-|TRBV30|TRBJ1-2|-
TGTGCCTGGAGGAAACAGGGTAAGAACTATGGCTACACCTTC
CAWRKQGKNYGYTF
>-|TRBV7-9|TRBJ2-3|TRBD1
TGTGCCAGCAGCCCGGGGACAGGCGCTAGCACAGATACGCAGTATTTT
CASSPGTGASTDTQYF
>-|TRBV10-3|TRBJ2-1|TRBD2
TGTGCCATCAGTGAAGTCGGGCGGGAGTTGGGTGAGCAGTTCTTC
CAISEVGRELGEQFF
>-|TRBV5-1|TRBJ2-7|-
TGCGCCAGCCGGTTCGGTAGCGGTACCTACGAGCAGTACTTC
CASRFGSGTYEQYF
>-|TRBV11-2|TRBJ2-7|TRBD1
TGTGCCAGCAGCTTAATTCCGGGACAGATTTACGAGCAGTACTTC
CASSLIPGQIYEQYF
>-|TRBV13|TRBJ2-5|TRBD1
TGTGCCAGCAGCCCTCAAGGGTTAGGGGGCGAAGAGACCCAGTACTTC
CASSPQGLGGEETQYF
>-|TRBV14|TRBJ1-3|-
TGTGCCAGCAGCCAGTCAGTCAGCTCTGGAAACACCATATATTTT
CASSQSVSSGNTIYF
>once|TRBV2|TRBJ1-5|-
TGTGCCAGCAGTGTCGAAGGGGCCCCAAATCAGCCCCAGCATTTT
CASSVEGAPNQPQHF
>-|TRBV4-1|TRBJ2-1|TRBD2
TGCGCCAGCAGCCAAGTTACGGAGCGGGAGAGCTGGAATGAGCAGTTCTTC
CASSQVTERESWNEQFF
>-|TRBV7-9|TRBJ1-4|-
TGTGCCAGCAGCTTAGCACAGGGCAATGAAAAACTGTTTTTT
CASSLAQGNEKLFF
>-|TRBV5-6|TRBJ2-2|-
TGTGCCAGCAGCCAGGCGGAAGGGGTCGGGGAGCTGTTTTTT
CASSQAEGVGELFF
>-|TRBV7-2|TRBJ1-1|-
TGTGCCAGCAGCTTACAGAAAATGAACACTGAAGCTTTCTTT
CASSLQKMNTEAFF
>-|TRBV7-9|TRBJ1-3|-
TGTTCCAGCAGCTTAGAGGGGTTGTTGGCAAAGAAGGCCATATATTTT
CSSSLEGLLAKKAIYF
>-|TRBV6-5|TRBJ2-3|-
TGTGCCAGCAGCCGACAGTTTTCAGATACGCAGTATTTT
CASSRQFSDTQYF